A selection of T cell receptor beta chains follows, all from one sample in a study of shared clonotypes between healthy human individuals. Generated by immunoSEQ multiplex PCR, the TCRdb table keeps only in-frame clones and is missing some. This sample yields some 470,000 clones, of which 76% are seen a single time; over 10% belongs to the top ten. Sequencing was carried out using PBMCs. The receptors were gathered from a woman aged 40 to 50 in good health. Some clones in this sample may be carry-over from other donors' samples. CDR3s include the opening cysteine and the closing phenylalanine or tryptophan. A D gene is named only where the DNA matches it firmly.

CDR3aa: CSVRTGMRTSSYNEQFF
d_gene: .
v_gene: TRBV29-1
j_gene: TRBJ2-1

CDR3aa: CASSSGETQYF
d_gene: .
v_gene: TRBV11-2
j_gene: TRBJ2-5

CDR3aa: CASSPGTSGRPAASYEQYF
d_gene: TRBD2
v_gene: TRBV5-1
j_gene: TRBJ2-7

CDR3aa: CASSARQGDGYTF
d_gene: TRBD1
v_gene: TRBV7-8
j_gene: TRBJ1-2

CDR3aa: CASSLKQGPYEQYF
d_gene: .
v_gene: TRBV7-6
j_gene: TRBJ2-7

CDR3aa: CASSAGQGKGPSYEQYF
d_gene: .
v_gene: TRBV19
j_gene: TRBJ2-7

CDR3aa: CASSQALTGLAYNEQFF
d_gene: TRBD2
v_gene: TRBV4-2
j_gene: TRBJ2-1

CDR3aa: CASRGTGGQETQYF
d_gene: TRBD1
v_gene: TRBV6-1
j_gene: TRBJ2-5

CDR3aa: CASSDSREVNEQFF
d_gene: .
v_gene: TRBV19
j_gene: TRBJ2-1

CDR3aa: CATSSYGQIETQYF
d_gene: .
v_gene: TRBV15
j_gene: TRBJ2-5

CDR3aa: CASTALAGVNEQFF
d_gene: TRBD2
v_gene: TRBV5-1
j_gene: TRBJ2-1

CDR3aa: CSAQTGRTYEQYF
d_gene: .
v_gene: TRBV29-1
j_gene: TRBJ2-7

CDR3aa: CAISEGAGSDSYEQYF
d_gene: .
v_gene: TRBV10-3
j_gene: TRBJ2-7

CDR3aa: CASRETSGIEQFF
d_gene: TRBD2
v_gene: TRBV27
j_gene: TRBJ2-1